These 16 T cell receptor beta chains were all obtained from the same sample, sequenced in a study of OX40 agonist ivuxolimab in advanced cancers. Measured with immunoSEQ multiplex PCR; TCRdb has only the in-frame clones, and not every one. The sample gives over 80,000 clones, 85% to 90% of which show up once; around 5.5% is in the top ten. Material: CD4+ or CD8+ T cells sorted from blood, obtained in a trial of the OX40 agonist ivuxolimab. Receptors were obtained from an adult with an advanced solid tumor such as melanoma, head and neck, liver or kidney cancer.

The chain couples TRBV6-1 to TRBJ1-1, with D tentatively TRBD1 (6 bases). Trimming cost V 5 bases and J 4 bases, with 11 bases left between them. CDR3 length: 13 amino acids. CDR1 is MNHNS, CDR2 SASEGT, per germline. The CDR3 DNA reads TGTGCCAGCAGTCTAACAGGGCTCACTGAAGCTTTCTTT. It yields the protein CASSLTGLTEAFF.

The chain recombines TRBV30 with TRBJ1-6; possibly TRBD1 for D (6 bases). The CDR3 has 14 amino acids. Trimming cost V 0 bases and J 10 bases, with 13 bases left between them. CDR1 is GTSNPN and CDR2 is SVGIG in the germline V gene (reference sequence). CDR3 region: CAWSVRGASSPLHF. In nucleotides, the CDR3 is TGTGCCTGGAGTGTACGGGGGGCGAGCTCACCCCTCCACTTT. Based on the CDR3 plus reference TRBV30 and TRBJ1-6, the full variable domain is SQTIHQWPATLVQPVGSPLSLECTVEGTSNPNLYWYRQAAGRGLQLLFYSVGIGQISSEVPQNLSASRPQDRQFILSSKKLLLSDSGFYLCAWSVRGASSPLHFGNGTRLTVT.

This clone was seen ten or more times. The CDR3 DNA reads as TGTGCCAGCAGTGGACAAATTTCCTACGAGCAGTACTTC. Protein product: CASSGQISYEQYF. The chain recombines TRBV2 with TRBJ2-7; D gene uncertain. Germline-derived CDR1 and CDR2 are SNHLY and FYNNEI. V lost 4 bases, J lost 1 base, and 8 bases lay in between. CDR3 length: 13 amino acids.

The V and J genes are TRBV5-6 and TRBJ2-1; no reliable D call. There are 14 residues in the CDR3. With 2 bases removed from V and 0 bases from J, the gap between germline ends came to 6 bases. Per the germline V gene, CDR1 is SGHDT and CDR2 is YYEEEE. Written as DNA, the CDR3 is TGTGCCAGCAGCTTCAGAAGCTCCTACAATGAGCAGTTCTTC. As protein: CASSFRSSYNEQFF.

This rearrangement joins TRBV5-1 to TRBJ1-1; 7 nucleotides align to TRBD1. The V segment lost 1 base and the J segment 5 bases; nucleotides outside the gene matches: 11. In germline, CDR1 is SGHRS, CDR2 YFSETQ. The length of the CDR3 is 16 residues. DNA of the CDR3: TGCGCCAGCAGCTTGAGACAGGGCGGAAGGGGAACTGAAGCTTTCTTT. Its translation is CASSLRQGGRGTEAFF.

The chain combines TRBV27 with TRBJ1-1; D is unclear. The CDR3 spans 14 residues. V was clipped by 5 bases and J by 2 bases, with 12 bases between them. In germline, CDR1 is MNHEY, CDR2 SMNVEV (reference sequence). The CDR3 DNA reads as TGTGCCAGCAGTCCCGGAGGGAGAAACACTGAAGCTTTCTTT. It encodes CASSPGGRNTEAFF.

The rearrangement joins TRBV6-6 to TRBJ2-3, with 11 nucleotides matching TRBD2. Germline CDR1 MNHNY, CDR2 SVGAGI (reference sequence). The J segment lost 2 bases and the V segment lost 5 bases, leaving 6 bases of the junction unmatched. The CDR3 is 16 residues long. CDR3 in DNA: TGTGCCAGCAGTCCACGACTAGCGGGACCCACAGATACGCAGTATTTT. Its translation: CASSPRLAGPTDTQYF.

The chain carries TRBV9 and TRBJ1-2, with 8 bases fitting TRBD1. Germline trimming cut 5 bases from V and 5 bases from J; bases unmatched to any gene: 5. CDR1 SGDLS and CDR2 YYNGEE come from the germline V gene. CDR3 length: 13 amino acids. The CDR3, as DNA: TGTGCCAGCAGACGGGACAGGAATTATGGCTACACCTTC. Residues: CASRRDRNYGYTF. The full variable domain, with the rest looked up from reference TRBV9 and TRBJ1-2, is DSGVTQTPKHLITATGQRVTLRCSPRSGDLSVYWYQQSLDQGLQFLIQYYNGEERAKGNILERFSAQQFPDLHSELNLSSLELGDSALYFCASRRDRNYGYTFGSGTRLTVV.

The rearrangement uses TRBV6-6 and TRBJ1-1; tentatively, D is TRBD1 (6 bases). CDR3 length equals 12 residues. Germline lookup yields CDR1 MNHNY and CDR2 SVGAGI (reference sequence). The ends were cut back, 2 bases at V and 8 bases at J, with 9 bases in the middle. The CDR3: CASSYPGGEAFF. CDR3 in DNA: TGTGCCAGCAGTTACCCCGGGGGCGAAGCTTTCTTT.

This sequence joins TRBV11-2 and TRBJ2-7; 8 bases fit TRBD2. The germline CDR1 and CDR2 sequences are SGHAT and FQNNGV. Germline trimming cut 2 bases from V and 2 bases from J; bases unmatched to any gene: 2. The CDR3 is 14 amino acids. The CDR3 sequence: CASSLTGGTYEQYF. The CDR3 DNA is TGTGCCAGCAGCTTAACGGGAGGGACCTACGAGCAGTACTTC.

This chain connects TRBV2 to TRBJ1-2; no clear D gene. The V gene's germline CDR1 is SNHLY and CDR2 FYNNEI. V shed 5 bases and J shed 3 bases, with 10 bases lying between them. There are 13 residues in the CDR3. In DNA, the CDR3 is TGTGCCAGCAGTTTCACACCGTACTATGGCTACACCTTC. As protein: CASSFTPYYGYTF. The whole variable domain, remainder taken from reference TRBV2 and TRBJ1-2, is EPEVTQTPSHQVTQMGQEVILRCVPISNHLYFYWYRQILGQKVEFLVSFYNNEISEKSEIFDDQFSVERPDGSNFTLKIRSTKLEDSAMYFCASSFTPYYGYTFGSGTRLTVV.

This clone occurred a few times. The rearrangement uses TRBV7-5 and TRBJ1-1; the listed D gene, TRBD1, was not tested against the DNA. TRBV7-5 is a known pseudogene. CDR3 size: 15 residues. CDR3 coding DNA: TGTGCCAGAAGCCGAATTACAGGGGAGAACACTGAAGCTTTCTTT. The encoded protein is CARSRITGENTEAFF.

The V and J genes are TRBV19 and TRBJ1-1; D is possibly TRBD1 (5 bases). Between the trimmed V and J ends, which lost 3 bases and 4 bases, there was a span of 12 bases. This CDR3 is built from 14 residues. The germline V gene has CDR1 LNHDA and CDR2 SQIVND (reference sequence). CDR3 nucleotide sequence: TGTGCCAGTAGTATGTTAGGGACGAGCACTGAAGCTTTCTTT. It specifies CASSMLGTSTEAFF.

This rearrangement joins TRBV19 to TRBJ2-1, with D possibly TRBD2 on 5 matching bases. The CDR3 runs to 14 residues. V shed 5 bases and J shed 1 base, with 9 bases lying between them. In germline, CDR1 is LNHDA, CDR2 SQIVND (reference sequence). CDR3 loop: CASSDRGSYNEQFF. CDR3 sequence (DNA): TGTGCCAGTAGTGACCGGGGATCCTACAATGAGCAGTTCTTC.

V usage is TRBV15 and J usage is TRBJ1-6; 9 nucleotides line up with TRBD1. V gave up 0 bases and J gave up 8 bases; unmatched junction bases: 2. The CDR3 has 15 amino acids. Germline CDR1 LNHNV, CDR2 YYDKDF (reference sequence). This CDR3 reads CATSREGQGDSPLHF. CDR3 in DNA: TGTGCCACCAGCAGAGAGGGACAGGGTGATTCACCCCTCCACTTT.

This clone was recorded only once. The chain uses TRBV5-1 and TRBJ1-1, with 7 bases that match TRBD1. Trimming removed 3 bases from V and 4 bases from J; junction bases left unmatched: 6. From germline, CDR1 is SGHRS and CDR2 YFSETQ. The CDR3 runs to 14 residues. CDR3 coding DNA: TGCGCCAGCAGCTCCACAGGGGTTAGCACTGAAGCTTTCTTT. This codes for CASSSTGVSTEAFF. The full variable domain, its missing parts supplied by reference TRBV5-1 and TRBJ1-1, is KAGVTQTPRYLIKTRGQQVTLSCSPISGHRSVSWYQQTPGQGLQFLFEYFSETQRNKGNFPGRFSGRQFSNSRSEMNVSTLELGDSALYLCASSSTGVSTEAFFGQGTRLTVV.